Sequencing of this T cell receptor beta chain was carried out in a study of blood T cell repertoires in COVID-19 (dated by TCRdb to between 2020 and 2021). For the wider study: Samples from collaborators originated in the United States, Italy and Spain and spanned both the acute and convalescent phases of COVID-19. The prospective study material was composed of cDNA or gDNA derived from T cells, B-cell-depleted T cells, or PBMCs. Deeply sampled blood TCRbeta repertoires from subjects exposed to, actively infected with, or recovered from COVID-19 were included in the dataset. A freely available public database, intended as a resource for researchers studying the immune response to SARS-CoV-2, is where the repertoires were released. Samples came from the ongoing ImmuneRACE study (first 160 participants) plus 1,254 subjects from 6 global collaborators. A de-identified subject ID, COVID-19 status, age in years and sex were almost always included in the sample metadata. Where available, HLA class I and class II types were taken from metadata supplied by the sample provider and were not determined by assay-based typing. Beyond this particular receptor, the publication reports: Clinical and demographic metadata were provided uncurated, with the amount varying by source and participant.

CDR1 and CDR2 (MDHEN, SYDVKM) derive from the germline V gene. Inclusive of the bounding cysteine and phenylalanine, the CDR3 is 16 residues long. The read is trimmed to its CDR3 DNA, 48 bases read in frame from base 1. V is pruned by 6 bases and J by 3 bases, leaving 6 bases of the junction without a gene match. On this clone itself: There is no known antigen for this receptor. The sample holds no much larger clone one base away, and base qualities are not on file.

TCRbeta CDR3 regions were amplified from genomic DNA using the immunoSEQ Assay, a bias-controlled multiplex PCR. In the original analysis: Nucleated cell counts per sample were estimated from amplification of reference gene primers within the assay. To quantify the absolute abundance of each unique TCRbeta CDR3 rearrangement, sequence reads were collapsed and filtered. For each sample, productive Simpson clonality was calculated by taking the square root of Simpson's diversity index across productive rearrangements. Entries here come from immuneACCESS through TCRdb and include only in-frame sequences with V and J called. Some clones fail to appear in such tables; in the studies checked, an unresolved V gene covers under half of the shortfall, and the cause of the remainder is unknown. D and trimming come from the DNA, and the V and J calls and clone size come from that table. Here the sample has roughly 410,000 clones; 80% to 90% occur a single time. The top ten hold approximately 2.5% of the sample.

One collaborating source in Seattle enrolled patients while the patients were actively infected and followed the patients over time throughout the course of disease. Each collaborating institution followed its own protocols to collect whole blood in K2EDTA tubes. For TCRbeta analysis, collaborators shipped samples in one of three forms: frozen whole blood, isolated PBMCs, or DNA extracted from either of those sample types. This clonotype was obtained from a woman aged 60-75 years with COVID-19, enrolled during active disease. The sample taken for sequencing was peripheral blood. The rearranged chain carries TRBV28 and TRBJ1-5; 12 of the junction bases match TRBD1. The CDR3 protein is CASSSWDRGLNQPQHF. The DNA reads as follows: TGTGCCAGCAGCTCATGGGACAGGGGGCTCAATCAGCCCCAGCATTTT.